This T cell receptor beta chain derives from a study of human T cells and chemical hapten exposure. Across the study: Patch tests put 0.01% DPC on the upper back, read at 6 days.

This clonotype turned up a few times. Its matching antigen is unknown. Study processing details: Samples contained a median of roughly 96,000 TCRs, with a range of about 23,224 to 700,000. MiXCR was run by TCRdb on the RACE reads, yielding one entry per CDR3 protein. TCRdb's processing, not the authors' own work, is the source of the V and J calls. The sample carries 85,000 or so distinct CDR3 sequences, roughly 10% recorded once. V was pared by 0 bases and J by 1 base, with 10 bases between. The CDR3 sequence is 15 residues long. Germline loops: CDR1 SGHKS, CDR2 YYEKEE (reference sequence). Noted time point: patch test 2, 6 weeks after DPC sensitization. Treatment reported: therapeutic diphenylcyclopropenone sensitization with weekly scalp DPC. Study conclusions and caveats: PT1 expanded TCR numbers rose with patch test score.

Sequencing used whole blood, obtained in connection with sensitization to the hapten diphenylcyclopropenone (DPC). The clonotype was recovered from a man between 18 and 29 years old with alopecia areata. Some clones in this sample may be carry-over from other donors' samples. The chain employs TRBV5-5 and TRBJ1-1, with a weak D call TRBD1 (5 bases). The CDR3 loop is CASSLEGQGNTEAFF. In nucleotides, the CDR3 is TGTGCCAGCAGCTTGGAGGGGCAGGGGAACACTGAAGCTTTCTTT.